This T cell receptor beta chain is drawn from a study of cytomegalovirus exposure and HLA in healthy donors. General observations from the study: Being productive about 87% or about 30% of the time was typical of most TCR beta V segments in an earlier analysis.

About this clone: What it recognizes is unknown.

The primer mix had 60 Vbeta and 13 Jbeta primers. Clones were read by immunoSEQ multiplex PCR, and TCRdb kept only the in-frame ones, dropping some. The data show around 200,000 clones, with roughly 77% seen just once and 2.5% to 4% held by the top ten. The V and J ends lost 6 bases and 4 bases respectively, with 12 bases between them. The CDR3 is 13 residues long. CDR1 is MNHNY, CDR2 SVGAGI, per germline (reference sequence). The sample consisted of PBMCs. The origin of this receptor is a woman in her thirties in good health and CMV-seropositive. The chain has TRBV6-6 and TRBJ1-1; possible D gene TRBD1, 5 bases. The CDR3 reads CASSPTGGTEAFF. The CDR3, as DNA: TGTGCCAGCAGCCCTACGGGGGGCACTGAAGCTTTCTTT.